The present entry profiles one T cell receptor beta chain with its context. The sample originates from a study of control samples from healthy donors and cancer patients. TCRdb keeps only in-frame clones here, not all; method: immunoSEQ multiplex PCR. The profile covers 400,000 to 500,000 clones, with 80% to 95% appearing a single time and approximately 6.3% taken by the ten largest. V shed 4 bases and J 4 bases; nucleotides not matched to a gene: 1. This CDR3 is 13 amino acids long. Germline CDR1 reads SNHLY; CDR2 reads FYNNEI. The J gene is TRBJ2-1, the V gene TRBV2; 7 bases are shared with TRBD1. The sequenced sample consisted of PBMCs. The source of this sequence is a man aged 35-49 years with head and neck cancer. The CDR3 region has the DNA TGTGCCAGCAGTGGGGACAGTTACAATGAGCAGTTCTTC. Amino acid sequence: CASSGDSYNEQFF.